This passage covers 5 T cell receptor beta chains from one sample sequenced in a study of cytomegalovirus exposure and HLA in healthy donors. Vbeta (60) and Jbeta (13) primers were used in the PCR. The data were produced by immunoSEQ multiplex PCR, yet TCRdb's version contains in-frame clones alone and is incomplete. The data show around 180,000 clones, less than 85% seen once. Source material: PBMCs. The receptors were gathered from a man between 18 and 29 years old in good health and CMV-seronegative.

The rearrangement links TRBV4-1 to TRBJ2-5; TRBD2 agrees at 7 bases. Germline CDR1 and CDR2: MGHRA and YSYEKL. The V gene end was trimmed by 4 bases and the J gene end by 1 base; junction bases not matched to a gene: 3. The CDR3 covers 14 residues. CDR3 loop: CASSRPSGQETQYF. DNA of the CDR3: TGCGCCAGCAGCCGACCTAGCGGCCAAGAGACCCAGTACTTC.

V is TRBV5-1 and J is TRBJ2-3; 9 bases are a match to TRBD1. Germline V gives CDR1 SGHRS, CDR2 YFSETQ. The trim removed 2 bases at V and 3 bases at J, leaving 10 bases unmatched. This CDR3 is 17 amino acids long. DNA of the CDR3: TGCGCCAGCAGCTTCATCTCCGGGACAGGGTCGACAGATACGCAGTATTTT. Translating it yields CASSFISGTGSTDTQYF.

This sequence joins TRBV28 and TRBJ1-2; a possible D gene is TRBD1 (5 bases). Trimming cost V 9 bases and J 7 bases, with 15 bases left between them. Germline assignment: CDR1 MDHEN and CDR2 SYDVKM. The CDR3 consists of 12 residues. As DNA, the CDR3 is TGTGCCAGTTTGGGGGGACTTTTTGGCTACACCTTC. Translation: CASLGGLFGYTF.

V usage is TRBV6-1 and J usage is TRBJ2-5, with D possibly being TRBD2 (6 bases). Germline-derived CDR1 and CDR2 are MNHNS and SASEGT. V gave up 3 bases and J gave up 7 bases, with 24 bases separating them. The CDR3 consists of 17 residues. The CDR3 reads CASSDGGGVGSQGTQYF. The CDR3 nucleotides are TGTGCCAGCAGTGATGGGGGAGGAGTGGGGTCCCAGGGGACCCAGTACTTC.

The V gene is TRBV5-1, the J gene TRBJ2-1; D is uncertain. Germline CDR1 is SGHRS and CDR2 is YFSETQ. V lost 4 bases, J lost 3 bases, and 14 bases lay in between. The CDR3 is 15 residues long. This CDR3 reads CASSTRIQSYNEQFF. The DNA for the CDR3 is TGCGCCAGCAGCACCCGGATACAGAGCTACAATGAGCAGTTCTTC.